This record concerns one TCR beta chain sequence. Other DNA sequences of this sample code for an identical CDR3. Some clones are missing from TCRdb's copy, which holds only in-frame ones; the method was immunoSEQ multiplex PCR. The sample contains around 330,000 clones, roughly nine tenths of which appear only once. This sample was taken from a study of blood T cell repertoires in COVID-19. Study details: Donors in the United States, Italy and Spain gave samples during acute or convalescent COVID-19.

V was clipped by 1 base and J by 4 bases, with 7 bases between them. Germline assignment: CDR1 LNHNV and CDR2 YYDKDF (reference sequence). The CDR3 is 13 amino acids. Donors in Cohort 3 counted as recovered after two negative PCRs, clearance, or symptom resolution. The chain employs TRBV15 and TRBJ1-1; no firm D call. The specimen was PBMCs or T cells enriched from blood (not recorded which). This receptor was identified in a man aged 55 to 70 who had recovered from COVID-19. As DNA, the CDR3 is TGTGCCACCAGCAGAGTCCCGGGCACTGAAGCTTTCTTT. Protein: CATSRVPGTEAFF.